This T cell receptor beta chain was recovered during a study of beta chain features in type 1 diabetes. Sequencing targeted expressed TCRB transcripts, as all isolated RNA had been reverse transcribed. TCRdb's table, derived via immunoSEQ multiplex PCR, lists solely in-frame clones and lacks some. This sample has tens of thousands of clones, with roughly three quarters found just once. Trimming pared 4 bases from V and 6 bases from J, leaving 12 bases between. The CDR3 sequence is 12 residues long. The germline V gene has CDR1 SQVTM and CDR2 ANQGSEA. A remark on this clone: Antigen unknown.

Study-wide results and caveats: People with Type 1 diabetes carried modestly yet significantly shorter TCRB CDR3s in all four CD4+ subsets.

Sorting based on CD45RO/CCR7/CD25/CD127/CD95/CD27 separated CD4+ naive, central memory, regulatory and stem cell-like memory cells. Purity of each sorted population was above 95%. The chain links TRBV29-1 to TRBJ1-2; no firm D call. The sequenced sample consisted of Tregs from blood. The sequence derives from a woman in her 40s in good health. The CDR3 region is CSVVSFADGYTF. The CDR3, as DNA: TGCAGCGTTGTATCCTTTGCGGATGGCTACACCTTC.